Listed below are T cell receptor beta chains from one sample, sequenced in a study of shared clonotypes between healthy human individuals. Clones were sequenced by immunoSEQ multiplex PCR, and TCRdb holds only the in-frame ones, with some missing. The sample has hundreds of thousands of clones; more than 70% are singletons. Sequencing was performed on memory CD4+ T cells sorted from blood. The receptors were sampled from a woman aged 30 to 39 in good health. CDR3s include the opening cysteine and the closing phenylalanine or tryptophan. The D gene is left open where the match is weak. The size field is filled for only some rows; it gives once, few, many or a size class.

j_call: TRBJ1-2
clone_size: few
d_call: TRBD1
v_call: TRBV27
cdr3_aa: CASSTRQGSYGYTF
cdr3_nt: TGTGCCAGCAGTACCCGACAGGGGTCGTATGGCTACACCTTC

j_call: TRBJ1-5
clone_size: -
d_call: -
v_call: TRBV4-1
cdr3_aa: CASSQVRGEQPQHF
cdr3_nt: TGCGCCAGCAGCCAAGTCAGGGGAGAGCAGCCCCAGCATTTT

j_call: TRBJ2-7
clone_size: once
d_call: -
v_call: TRBV11-2
cdr3_aa: CASSWGTVNYEQYF
cdr3_nt: TGTGCCAGCAGCTGGGGGACGGTAAACTACGAGCAGTACTTC

j_call: TRBJ2-7
clone_size: few
d_call: -
v_call: TRBV28
cdr3_aa: CASGRGPYEQYF
cdr3_nt: TGTGCCAGCGGGAGAGGCCCCTACGAGCAGTACTTC

j_call: TRBJ2-1
clone_size: -
d_call: -
v_call: TRBV6-6
cdr3_aa: CASGTPNYNEQFF
cdr3_nt: TGTGCCAGCGGGACTCCCAATTACAATGAGCAGTTCTTC

j_call: TRBJ2-5
clone_size: -
d_call: -
v_call: TRBV21-1
cdr3_aa: CAGGDCGRTETQYF
cdr3_nt: TGTGCAGGTGGGGATTGCGGGAGAACGGAGACCCAGTACTTC

j_call: TRBJ1-2
clone_size: -
d_call: -
v_call: TRBV2
cdr3_aa: CASSGADGGTRKGYTF
cdr3_nt: TGTGCCAGCAGTGGCGCGGACGGGGGGACAAGGAAGGGGTACACCTTC

j_call: TRBJ2-3
clone_size: -
d_call: TRBD1
v_call: TRBV6-1
cdr3_aa: CASNRDRGQDTQYF
cdr3_nt: TGTGCCAGCAACCGGGACAGGGGGCAAGATACGCAGTATTTT

j_call: TRBJ2-2
clone_size: many
d_call: -
v_call: TRBV19
cdr3_aa: CASNLLRGELFF
cdr3_nt: TGTGCCAGTAACCTCCTTAGGGGGGAGCTGTTTTTT

j_call: TRBJ2-5
clone_size: -
d_call: TRBD2
v_call: TRBV28
cdr3_aa: CASSYTSGRAETQYF
cdr3_nt: TGTGCCAGCAGTTACACTAGCGGGAGGGCAGAGACCCAGTACTTC

j_call: TRBJ2-6
clone_size: -
d_call: -
v_call: TRBV11-2
cdr3_aa: CASSLTGTYAGANVLTF
cdr3_nt: TGTGCCAGCAGCTTAACAGGGACATATGCTGGGGCCAACGTCCTGACTTTC

j_call: TRBJ2-5
clone_size: -
d_call: TRBD2
v_call: TRBV13
cdr3_aa: CASYVWRAGVETQYF
cdr3_nt: TGTGCCAGCTACGTCTGGCGAGCGGGAGTCGAGACCCAGTACTTC

j_call: TRBJ1-2
clone_size: -
d_call: TRBD1
v_call: TRBV6-5
cdr3_aa: CASSYFSRGVYGYTF
cdr3_nt: TGTGCCAGCAGTTACTTTTCCAGGGGGGTCTATGGCTACACCTTC

j_call: TRBJ2-5
clone_size: -
d_call: TRBD1
v_call: TRBV29-1
cdr3_aa: CSVRQGQETQYF
cdr3_nt: TGCAGCGTCCGACAGGGACAAGAGACCCAGTACTTC

j_call: TRBJ2-7
clone_size: -
d_call: TRBD2
v_call: TRBV5-1
cdr3_aa: CASSFASPSGGPSHEQYF
cdr3_nt: TGCGCCAGCAGCTTCGCCTCCCCTAGCGGGGGCCCCTCCCACGAGCAGTACTTC

j_call: TRBJ1-2
clone_size: -
d_call: TRBD1
v_call: TRBV19
cdr3_aa: CASSIRATGGSNYGYTF
cdr3_nt: TGTGCCAGTAGTATTCGTGCTACAGGGGGGTCTAACTATGGCTACACCTTC

j_call: TRBJ2-2
clone_size: -
d_call: -
v_call: TRBV6-1
cdr3_aa: CASSDLGRAYTGELFF
cdr3_nt: TGTGCCAGCAGTGATTTGGGCAGGGCCTACACCGGGGAGCTGTTTTTT

j_call: TRBJ2-7
clone_size: -
d_call: TRBD2
v_call: TRBV4-2
cdr3_aa: CASSAGLAPYEQYF
cdr3_nt: TGTGCCAGCAGCGCGGGACTAGCGCCGTACGAGCAGTACTTC

j_call: TRBJ2-7
clone_size: few
d_call: -
v_call: TRBV7-2
cdr3_aa: CASSSYTDYEQYF
cdr3_nt: TGTGCCAGCAGCTCCTATACTGACTACGAGCAGTACTTC

j_call: TRBJ2-5
clone_size: -
d_call: -
v_call: TRBV10-3
cdr3_aa: CAIRSQETQYF
cdr3_nt: TGTGCCATCAGGAGTCAAGAGACCCAGTACTTC

j_call: TRBJ2-7
clone_size: -
d_call: TRBD1
v_call: TRBV5-1
cdr3_aa: CASSLAGQVHEQYF
cdr3_nt: TGCGCCAGCAGCTTGGCCGGACAGGTACACGAGCAGTACTTC

j_call: TRBJ2-1
clone_size: -
d_call: -
v_call: TRBV29-1
cdr3_aa: CSVEGSAGNEQFF
cdr3_nt: TGCAGCGTTGAAGGTAGCGCGGGCAATGAGCAGTTCTTC

j_call: TRBJ1-1
clone_size: -
d_call: TRBD1
v_call: TRBV7-2
cdr3_aa: CASRIQGDTEAFF
cdr3_nt: TGTGCCAGCAGGATACAGGGGGACACTGAAGCTTTCTTT

j_call: TRBJ1-5
clone_size: -
d_call: -
v_call: TRBV28
cdr3_aa: CASTKEGTQPQHF
cdr3_nt: TGTGCCAGCACCAAAGAGGGAACTCAGCCCCAGCATTTT

j_call: TRBJ1-4
clone_size: once
d_call: -
v_call: TRBV18
cdr3_aa: CASSLQNSNEKLFF
cdr3_nt: TGTGCCAGCTCATTACAGAACTCTAATGAAAAACTGTTTTTT

j_call: TRBJ2-7
clone_size: -
d_call: -
v_call: TRBV7-2
cdr3_aa: CASSLGQGSSYEQYF
cdr3_nt: TGTGCCAGCAGCTTAGGCCAGGGAAGCTCCTACGAGCAGTACTTC

j_call: TRBJ1-5
clone_size: -
d_call: TRBD1
v_call: TRBV2
cdr3_aa: CASSGNTGDQPQHF
cdr3_nt: TGTGCCAGCAGTGGGAATACAGGGGATCAGCCCCAGCATTTT

j_call: TRBJ2-7
clone_size: few
d_call: TRBD2
v_call: TRBV6-5
cdr3_aa: CASSPLAGAYEQYF
cdr3_nt: TGTGCCAGCAGTCCCCTAGCGGGGGCCTACGAGCAGTACTTC

j_call: TRBJ1-5
clone_size: many
d_call: -
v_call: TRBV6-1
cdr3_aa: CASAAGYQPQHF
cdr3_nt: TGTGCTTCTGCCGCAGGGTATCAGCCCCAGCATTTT

j_call: TRBJ2-7
clone_size: -
d_call: TRBD2
v_call: TRBV18
cdr3_aa: CASSPGTSDYEQYF
cdr3_nt: TGTGCCAGCTCACCTGGGACTAGTGACTACGAGCAGTACTTC

j_call: TRBJ2-1
clone_size: -
d_call: TRBD2
v_call: TRBV11-3
cdr3_aa: CASSSGLAGAGAEQFF
cdr3_nt: TGTGCCAGCAGCTCGGGACTAGCGGGAGCTGGTGCTGAGCAGTTCTTC

j_call: TRBJ1-5
clone_size: -
d_call: TRBD1
v_call: TRBV15
cdr3_aa: CATSVDGQGNQPQHF
cdr3_nt: TGTGCCACCAGCGTCGACGGACAGGGCAATCAGCCCCAGCATTTT

j_call: TRBJ1-1
clone_size: -
d_call: TRBD1
v_call: TRBV25-1
cdr3_aa: CASSDSGTGNTEAFF
cdr3_nt: TGTGCCAGCAGTGACTCCGGGACAGGGAACACTGAAGCTTTCTTT

j_call: TRBJ2-3
clone_size: -
d_call: -
v_call: TRBV11-2
cdr3_aa: CASSFGQGTDTQYF
cdr3_nt: TGTGCCAGCAGCTTCGGTCAGGGCACAGATACGCAGTATTTT

j_call: TRBJ2-7
clone_size: -
d_call: TRBD1
v_call: TRBV5-8
cdr3_aa: CASSSWTGLGEQYF
cdr3_nt: TGTGCCAGCAGCTCCTGGACAGGCTTAGGCGAGCAGTACTTC

j_call: TRBJ2-1
clone_size: few
d_call: TRBD2
v_call: TRBV28
cdr3_aa: CASSFLGTRNEQFF
cdr3_nt: TGTGCCAGCAGTTTCCTTGGGACTAGGAATGAGCAGTTCTTC

j_call: TRBJ1-1
clone_size: -
d_call: -
v_call: TRBV11-3
cdr3_aa: CASSRLANTEAFF
cdr3_nt: TGTGCCAGCAGCCGCCTCGCGAACACTGAAGCTTTCTTT

j_call: TRBJ2-3
clone_size: -
d_call: TRBD2
v_call: TRBV11-2
cdr3_aa: CASSRGSTTDTQYF
cdr3_nt: TGTGCCAGCAGCCGCGGGAGCACCACAGATACGCAGTATTTT

j_call: TRBJ2-7
clone_size: -
d_call: TRBD1
v_call: TRBV5-4
cdr3_aa: CASSGQGYEQYF
cdr3_nt: TGTGCCAGCAGCGGACAGGGCTACGAGCAGTACTTC

j_call: TRBJ2-7
clone_size: -
d_call: TRBD1
v_call: TRBV10-1
cdr3_aa: CASSESRRQGVDEQYF
cdr3_nt: TGCGCCAGCAGTGAGTCTCGGAGACAGGGTGTCGACGAGCAGTACTTC

j_call: TRBJ2-7
clone_size: -
d_call: TRBD1
v_call: TRBV2
cdr3_aa: CANLRQGARDEQYF
cdr3_nt: TGTGCCAACCTTCGACAGGGGGCAAGGGACGAGCAGTACTTC

j_call: TRBJ1-4
clone_size: many
d_call: -
v_call: TRBV25-1
cdr3_aa: CASIQGWEKLFF
cdr3_nt: TGTGCCAGCATCCAAGGGTGGGAAAAACTGTTTTTT

j_call: TRBJ1-1
clone_size: few
d_call: -
v_call: TRBV4-1
cdr3_aa: CASSQEGNRAKNTEAFF
cdr3_nt: TGCGCCAGCAGCCAAGAGGGGAACCGAGCCAAGAACACTGAAGCTTTCTTT

j_call: TRBJ2-7
clone_size: -
d_call: -
v_call: TRBV7-9
cdr3_aa: CASRPGASSYEQYF
cdr3_nt: TGTGCCAGCAGGCCCGGGGCTAGCTCCTACGAGCAGTACTTC

j_call: TRBJ2-7
clone_size: -
d_call: TRBD2
v_call: TRBV7-9
cdr3_aa: CASSFGLAGGVYEQYF
cdr3_nt: TGTGCCAGCAGCTTCGGACTAGCGGGAGGGGTTTACGAGCAGTACTTC

j_call: TRBJ2-7
clone_size: few
d_call: TRBD2
v_call: TRBV18
cdr3_aa: CASSGTSGSYEQYF
cdr3_nt: TGTGCCAGCTCAGGGACTAGCGGATCCTACGAGCAGTACTTC

j_call: TRBJ2-5
clone_size: -
d_call: TRBD2
v_call: TRBV18
cdr3_aa: CASSPLLSGSQETQYF
cdr3_nt: TGTGCCAGCTCACCCCTCCTTAGCGGGTCTCAAGAGACCCAGTACTTC

j_call: TRBJ2-5
clone_size: -
d_call: -
v_call: TRBV18
cdr3_aa: CASSPRSKETQYF
cdr3_nt: TGTGCCAGCTCACCACGATCAAAAGAGACCCAGTACTTC

j_call: TRBJ2-2
clone_size: -
d_call: TRBD1
v_call: TRBV7-7
cdr3_aa: CASRPTGGSTGELFF
cdr3_nt: TGTGCCAGCAGACCGACAGGGGGTAGCACCGGGGAGCTGTTTTTT

j_call: TRBJ1-2
clone_size: once
d_call: -
v_call: TRBV19
cdr3_aa: CASSAWTVRGGYTF
cdr3_nt: TGTGCCAGTAGTGCTTGGACAGTACGGGGTGGCTACACCTTC

j_call: TRBJ1-1
clone_size: -
d_call: TRBD1
v_call: TRBV14
cdr3_aa: CASSRLTGVNTEAFF
cdr3_nt: TGTGCCAGCAGCCGCCTGACAGGGGTTAACACTGAAGCTTTCTTT

j_call: TRBJ2-7
clone_size: -
d_call: TRBD2
v_call: TRBV28
cdr3_aa: CASSPGTSGTYEQYF
cdr3_nt: TGTGCCAGCAGTCCAGGGACTAGCGGAACATACGAGCAGTACTTC

j_call: TRBJ2-3
clone_size: -
d_call: TRBD2
v_call: TRBV7-2
cdr3_aa: CASSYGRGLAGFTDTQYF
cdr3_nt: TGTGCCAGCAGCTACGGACGGGGACTAGCGGGATTCACAGATACGCAGTATTTT

j_call: TRBJ2-7
clone_size: -
d_call: -
v_call: TRBV6-4
cdr3_aa: CASSDSNAGLHEQYF
cdr3_nt: TGTGCCAGCAGTGACTCGAACGCTGGCCTCCACGAGCAGTACTTC

j_call: TRBJ2-7
clone_size: -
d_call: -
v_call: TRBV28
cdr3_aa: CASSLGGTRGYEQYF
cdr3_nt: TGTGCCAGCAGTTTAGGGGGAACCCGAGGCTACGAGCAGTACTTC

j_call: TRBJ2-3
clone_size: once
d_call: TRBD2
v_call: TRBV2
cdr3_aa: CASWRLAGTDTQYF
cdr3_nt: TGTGCCAGCTGGAGACTAGCGGGAACAGATACGCAGTATTTT

j_call: TRBJ2-1
clone_size: -
d_call: -
v_call: TRBV14
cdr3_aa: CASSPAGTLSYNEQFF
cdr3_nt: TGTGCCAGCAGCCCGGCTGGGACTCTCTCTTACAATGAGCAGTTCTTC